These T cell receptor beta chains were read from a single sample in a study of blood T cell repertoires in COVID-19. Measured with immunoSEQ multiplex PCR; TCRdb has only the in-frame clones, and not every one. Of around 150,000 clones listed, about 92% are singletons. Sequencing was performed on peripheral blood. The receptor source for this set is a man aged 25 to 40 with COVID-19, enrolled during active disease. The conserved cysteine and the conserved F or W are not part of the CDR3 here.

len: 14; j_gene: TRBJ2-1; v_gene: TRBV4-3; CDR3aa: ASSQSGTGGGNEQF
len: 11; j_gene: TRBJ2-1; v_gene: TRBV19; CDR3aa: ASKGRGANEQF
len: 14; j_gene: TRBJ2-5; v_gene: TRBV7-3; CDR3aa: ASSPLRAAAFETQY
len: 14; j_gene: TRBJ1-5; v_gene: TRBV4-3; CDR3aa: ASSPRLAPGNQPQH
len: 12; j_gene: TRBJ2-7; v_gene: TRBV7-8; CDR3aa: ASSLGRGTGRKY
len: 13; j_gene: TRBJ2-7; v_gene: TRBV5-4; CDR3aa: ASSLPAGQSYEQY
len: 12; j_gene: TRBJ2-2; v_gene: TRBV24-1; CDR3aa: ATSDGTGAGELF
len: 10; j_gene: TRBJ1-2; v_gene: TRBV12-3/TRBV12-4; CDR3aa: ASSLDSYGYT
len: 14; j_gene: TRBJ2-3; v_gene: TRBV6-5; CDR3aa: ASSYRSGSYTDTQY
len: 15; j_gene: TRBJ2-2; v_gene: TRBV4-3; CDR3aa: ASSQDAAGAFTGELF
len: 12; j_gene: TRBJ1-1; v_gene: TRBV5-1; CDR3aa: ASSIRQGDYEAF
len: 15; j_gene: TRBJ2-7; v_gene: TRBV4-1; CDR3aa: ASSQTDFSGGFYEQY
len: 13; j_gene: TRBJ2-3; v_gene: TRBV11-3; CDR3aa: ASSLDGRPTDTQY
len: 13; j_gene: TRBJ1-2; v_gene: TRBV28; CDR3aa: ASSSPQGPLDGYT
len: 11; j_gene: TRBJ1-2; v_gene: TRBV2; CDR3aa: ASTTGRTYGYT
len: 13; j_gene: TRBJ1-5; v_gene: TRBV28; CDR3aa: ASSPQGGWRQPQH
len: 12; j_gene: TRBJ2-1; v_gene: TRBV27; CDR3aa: ASSRRGDYSEQF
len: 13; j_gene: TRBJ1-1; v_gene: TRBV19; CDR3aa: ASRAPGQGISEAF
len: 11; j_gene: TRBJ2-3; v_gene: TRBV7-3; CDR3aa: ASGSGGTDTQY
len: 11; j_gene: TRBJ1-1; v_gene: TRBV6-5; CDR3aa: ASSLTTGTEAF
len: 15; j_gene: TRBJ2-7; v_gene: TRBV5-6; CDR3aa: ASSLRQGLFISYEQY
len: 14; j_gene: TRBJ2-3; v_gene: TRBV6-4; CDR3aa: ASSAQTSGDTDTQY
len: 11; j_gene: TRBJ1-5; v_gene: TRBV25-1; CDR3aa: ASRGQGFQPQH
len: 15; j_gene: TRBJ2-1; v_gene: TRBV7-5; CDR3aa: ARRNEILDGSHNEQF
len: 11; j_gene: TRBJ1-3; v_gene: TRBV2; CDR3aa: AIGTGQGNTIY
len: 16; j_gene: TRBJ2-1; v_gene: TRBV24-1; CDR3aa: ATSGRTSGISSYNEQF
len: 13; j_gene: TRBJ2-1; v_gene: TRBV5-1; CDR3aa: ASSYRTSGYNEQF
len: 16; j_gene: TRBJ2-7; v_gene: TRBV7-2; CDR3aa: ASSFRSQLAGGSYEQY
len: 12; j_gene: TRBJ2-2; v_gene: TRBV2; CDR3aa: ASKDWWNTGELF
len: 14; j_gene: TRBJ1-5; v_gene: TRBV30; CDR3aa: AWSSWAGGKNQPQH
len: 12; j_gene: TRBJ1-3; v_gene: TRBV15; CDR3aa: ATSRDLSGNTIY
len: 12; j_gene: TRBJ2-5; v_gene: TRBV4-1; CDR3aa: ASSQVAGQETQY
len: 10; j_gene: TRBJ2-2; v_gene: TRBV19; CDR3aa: ASSSGYRELF
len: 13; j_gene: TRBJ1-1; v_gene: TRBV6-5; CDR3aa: ASSLRGSRNTEAF
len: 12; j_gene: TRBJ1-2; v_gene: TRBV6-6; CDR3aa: ASSYRGNNYGYT
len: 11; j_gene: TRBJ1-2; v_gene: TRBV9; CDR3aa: ASSAGDSRGYT
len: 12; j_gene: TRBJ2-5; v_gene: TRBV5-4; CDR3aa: ASSQGQGTETQY
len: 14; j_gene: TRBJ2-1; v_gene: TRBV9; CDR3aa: ASSVQSGISYNEQF
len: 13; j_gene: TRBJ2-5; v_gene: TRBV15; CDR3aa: ATSRGGQGQETQY
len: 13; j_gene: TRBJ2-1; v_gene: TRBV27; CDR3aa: ASSMGLAGRNEQF
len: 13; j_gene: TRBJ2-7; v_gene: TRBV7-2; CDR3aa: ASSSSGGQGYEQY
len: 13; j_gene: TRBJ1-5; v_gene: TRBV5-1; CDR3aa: ASSLQGGSNQPQH
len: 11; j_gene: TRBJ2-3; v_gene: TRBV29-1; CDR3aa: SVVTGRADTQY
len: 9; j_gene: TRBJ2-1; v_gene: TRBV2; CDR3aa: ATSTEAEQF
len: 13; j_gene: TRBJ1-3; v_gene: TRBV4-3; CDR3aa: ASSPGTGAGNTIY
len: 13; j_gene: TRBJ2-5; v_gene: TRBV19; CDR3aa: ASSIRPTGQETQY
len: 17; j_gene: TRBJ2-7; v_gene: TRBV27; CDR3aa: ASSSSGTSGRPLYHEQY
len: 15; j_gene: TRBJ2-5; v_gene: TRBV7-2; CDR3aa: ASTLARAATRVETQY
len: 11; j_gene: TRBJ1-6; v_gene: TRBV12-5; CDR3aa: ASGFGGNSPLH
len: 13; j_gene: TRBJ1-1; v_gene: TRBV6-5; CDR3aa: ASSYSDRGNTEAF
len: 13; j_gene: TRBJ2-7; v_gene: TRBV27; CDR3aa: ASSYEAGTSMEQY
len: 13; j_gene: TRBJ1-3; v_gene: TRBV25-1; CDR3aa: ASSDLEDTGNTIY
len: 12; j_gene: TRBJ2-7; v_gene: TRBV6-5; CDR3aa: ASRGYRGPNEQY
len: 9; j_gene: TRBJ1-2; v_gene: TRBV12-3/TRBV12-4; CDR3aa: ASKQGSGYT
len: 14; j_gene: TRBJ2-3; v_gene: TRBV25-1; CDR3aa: ASSRLPGSNTDTQY
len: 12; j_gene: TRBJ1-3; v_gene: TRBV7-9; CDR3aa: ASRTQGAGNTIY
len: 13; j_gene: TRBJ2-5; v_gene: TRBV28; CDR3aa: ASRRASGREETQY